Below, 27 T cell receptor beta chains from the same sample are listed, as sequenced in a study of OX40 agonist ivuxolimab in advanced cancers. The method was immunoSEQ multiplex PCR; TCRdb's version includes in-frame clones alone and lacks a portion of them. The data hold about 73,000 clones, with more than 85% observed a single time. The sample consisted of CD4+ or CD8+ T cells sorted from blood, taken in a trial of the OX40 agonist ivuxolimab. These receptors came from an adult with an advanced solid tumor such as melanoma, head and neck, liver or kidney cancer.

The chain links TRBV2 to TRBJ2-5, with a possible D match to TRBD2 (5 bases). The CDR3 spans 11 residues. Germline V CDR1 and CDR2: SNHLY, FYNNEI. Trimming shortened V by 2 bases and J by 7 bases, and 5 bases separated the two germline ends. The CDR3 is CASSESGTQYF. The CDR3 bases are TGTGCCAGCAGTGAAAGCGGGACCCAGTACTTC.

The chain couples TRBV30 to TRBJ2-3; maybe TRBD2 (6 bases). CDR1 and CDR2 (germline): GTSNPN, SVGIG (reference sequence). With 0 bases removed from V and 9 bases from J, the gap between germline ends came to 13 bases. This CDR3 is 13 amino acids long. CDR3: CAWSVWGGDTQYF. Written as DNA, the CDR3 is TGTGCCTGGAGTGTTTGGGGCGGGGACACGCAGTATTTT.

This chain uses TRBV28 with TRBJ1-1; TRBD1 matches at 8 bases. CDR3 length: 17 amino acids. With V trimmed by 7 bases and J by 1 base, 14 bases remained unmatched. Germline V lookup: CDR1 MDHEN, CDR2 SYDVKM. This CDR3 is CASTHRTGSDPNTEAFF. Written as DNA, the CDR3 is TGTGCCAGCACCCACCGGACAGGGAGTGATCCGAACACTGAAGCTTTCTTT.

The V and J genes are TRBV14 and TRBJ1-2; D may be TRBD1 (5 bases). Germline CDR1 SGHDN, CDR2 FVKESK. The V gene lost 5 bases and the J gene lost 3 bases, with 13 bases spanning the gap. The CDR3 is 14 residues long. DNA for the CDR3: TGTGCCAGCAGCAACACAGACAGATACTATGGCTACACCTTC. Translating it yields CASSNTDRYYGYTF.

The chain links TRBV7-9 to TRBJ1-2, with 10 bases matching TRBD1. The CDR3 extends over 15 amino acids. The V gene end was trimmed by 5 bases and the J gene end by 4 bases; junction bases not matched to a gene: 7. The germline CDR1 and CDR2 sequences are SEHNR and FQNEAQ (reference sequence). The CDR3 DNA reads TGTGCCAGCAGCCCGGGGACAGGGGCGAGCTATGGCTACACCTTC. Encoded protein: CASSPGTGASYGYTF.

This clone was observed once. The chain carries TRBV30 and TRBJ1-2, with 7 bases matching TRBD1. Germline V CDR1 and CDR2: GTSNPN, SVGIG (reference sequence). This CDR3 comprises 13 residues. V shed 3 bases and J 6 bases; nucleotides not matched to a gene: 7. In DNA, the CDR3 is TGTGCCTGGAGCGACAGGGAAATTGATGGCTACACCTTC. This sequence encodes CAWSDREIDGYTF.

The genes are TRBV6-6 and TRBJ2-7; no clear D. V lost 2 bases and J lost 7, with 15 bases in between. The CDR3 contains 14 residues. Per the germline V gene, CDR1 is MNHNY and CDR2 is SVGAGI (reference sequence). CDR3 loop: CASSYGSEAREQYF. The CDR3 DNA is TGTGCCAGCAGTTACGGGTCCGAAGCGCGGGAGCAGTACTTC.

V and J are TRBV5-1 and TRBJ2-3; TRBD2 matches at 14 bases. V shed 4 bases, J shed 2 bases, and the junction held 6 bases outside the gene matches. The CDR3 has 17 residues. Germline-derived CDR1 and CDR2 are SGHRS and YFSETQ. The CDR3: CASSPRTSGGSTDTQYF. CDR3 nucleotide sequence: TGCGCCAGCAGCCCCAGGACTAGCGGGGGGTCCACAGATACGCAGTATTTT.

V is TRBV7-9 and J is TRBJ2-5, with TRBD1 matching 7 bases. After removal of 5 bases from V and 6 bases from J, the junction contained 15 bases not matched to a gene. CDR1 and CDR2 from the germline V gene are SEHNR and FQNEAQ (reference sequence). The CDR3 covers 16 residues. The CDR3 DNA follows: TGTGCCAGCAGCATGAGACCGGACAGGTCGGGACAGACCCAGTACTTC. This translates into CASSMRPDRSGQTQYF.

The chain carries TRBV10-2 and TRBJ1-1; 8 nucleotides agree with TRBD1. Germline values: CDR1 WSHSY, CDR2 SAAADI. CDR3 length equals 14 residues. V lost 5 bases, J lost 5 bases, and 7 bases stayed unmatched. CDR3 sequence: CASSPGQGGTEAFF. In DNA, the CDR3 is TGCGCCAGCAGTCCAGGACAGGGAGGGACTGAAGCTTTCTTT.

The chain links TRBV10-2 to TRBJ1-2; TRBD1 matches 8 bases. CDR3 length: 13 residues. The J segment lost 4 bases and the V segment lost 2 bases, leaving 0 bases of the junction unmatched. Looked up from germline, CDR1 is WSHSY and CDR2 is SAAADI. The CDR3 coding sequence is TGCGCCAGCAGTGAGGGACAGGGCTATGGCTACACCTTC. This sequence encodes CASSEGQGYGYTF.

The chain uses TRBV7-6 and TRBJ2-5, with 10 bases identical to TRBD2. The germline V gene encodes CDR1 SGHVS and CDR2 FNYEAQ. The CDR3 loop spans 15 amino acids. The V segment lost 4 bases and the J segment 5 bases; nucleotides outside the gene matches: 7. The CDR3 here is CASSWSGGAVETQYF. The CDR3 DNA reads TGTGCCAGCAGCTGGAGCGGGGGGGCAGTGGAGACCCAGTACTTC.

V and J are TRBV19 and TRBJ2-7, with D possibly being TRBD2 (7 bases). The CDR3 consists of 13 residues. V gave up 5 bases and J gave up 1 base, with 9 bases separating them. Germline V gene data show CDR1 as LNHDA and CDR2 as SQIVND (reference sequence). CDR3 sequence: CASSAGASYEQYF. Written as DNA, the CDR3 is TGTGCCAGTAGTGCGGGGGCTTCCTACGAGCAGTACTTC.

The CDR3 DNA reads as TGCGCCAGCAGCCAGGATTCTGGGGCCAACGTCCTGACTTTC. Encoded protein: CASSQDSGANVLTF. J is TRBJ2-6 and V is TRBV5-1; D call uncertain. Germline loops: CDR1 SGHRS, CDR2 YFSETQ. This CDR3 is built from 14 residues. Between the trimmed V and J ends, which lost 4 bases and 1 base, there was a span of 6 bases. Supplemented by reference TRBV5-1 and TRBJ2-6, the full variable domain reads KAGVTQTPRYLIKTRGQQVTLSCSPISGHRSVSWYQQTPGQGLQFLFEYFSETQRNKGNFPGRFSGRQFSNSRSEMNVSTLELGDSALYLCASSQDSGANVLTFGAGSRLTVL.

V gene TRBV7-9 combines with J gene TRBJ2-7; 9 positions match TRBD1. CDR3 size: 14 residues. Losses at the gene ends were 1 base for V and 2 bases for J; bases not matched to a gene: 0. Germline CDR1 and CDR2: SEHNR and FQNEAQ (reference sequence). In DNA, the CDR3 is TGTGCCAGCAGCTTAGGGACAGGGGCCTACGAGCAGTACTTC. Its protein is CASSLGTGAYEQYF.

CDR3 coding DNA: TGCGCCAGCAGTTTCCTGAATCTGGGGGCTGACACCGGGGAGCTGTTTTTT. It encodes CASSFLNLGADTGELFF. V gene TRBV5-1 combines with J gene TRBJ2-2, with a tentative D call TRBD1 (6 bases). The germline CDR1 and CDR2 sequences are SGHRS and YFSETQ. V lost 5 bases and J lost 3, with 20 bases in between. The CDR3 has 17 residues.

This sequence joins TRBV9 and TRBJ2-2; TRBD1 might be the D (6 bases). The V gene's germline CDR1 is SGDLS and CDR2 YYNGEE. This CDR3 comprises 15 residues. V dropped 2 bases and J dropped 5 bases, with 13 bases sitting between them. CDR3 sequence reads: CASSVTGFVTGELFF. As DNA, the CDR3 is TGTGCCAGCAGCGTCACAGGGTTTGTAACCGGGGAGCTGTTTTTT.

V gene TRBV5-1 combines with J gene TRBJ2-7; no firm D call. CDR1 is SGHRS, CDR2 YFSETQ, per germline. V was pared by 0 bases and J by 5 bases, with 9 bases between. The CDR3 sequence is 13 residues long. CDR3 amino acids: CASSLAAWNEQYF. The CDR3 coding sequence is TGCGCCAGCAGCTTGGCTGCCTGGAACGAGCAGTACTTC.

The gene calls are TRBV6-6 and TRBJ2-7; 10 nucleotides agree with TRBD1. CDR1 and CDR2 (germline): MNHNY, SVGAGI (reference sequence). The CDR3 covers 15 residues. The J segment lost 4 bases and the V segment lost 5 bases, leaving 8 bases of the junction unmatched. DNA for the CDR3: TGTGCCAGCAGTCACGCCCGGACAGGGGGGTACGAGCAGTACTTC. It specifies CASSHARTGGYEQYF.

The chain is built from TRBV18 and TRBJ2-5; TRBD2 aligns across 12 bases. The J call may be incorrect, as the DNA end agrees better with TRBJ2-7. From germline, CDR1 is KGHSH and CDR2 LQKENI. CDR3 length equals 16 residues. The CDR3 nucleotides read TGTGCCAGCTCACCCCTGACTAGCGGGGGTCTCTACGAGCAGTACTTC. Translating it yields CASSPLTSGGLYEQYF.

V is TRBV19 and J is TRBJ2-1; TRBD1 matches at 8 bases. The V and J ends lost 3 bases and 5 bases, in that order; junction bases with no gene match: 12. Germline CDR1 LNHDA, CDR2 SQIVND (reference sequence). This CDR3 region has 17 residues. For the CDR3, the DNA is TGTGCCAGTAGTATCCTTCACGACAGGGGTTTTGACAATGAGCAGTTCTTC. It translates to CASSILHDRGFDNEQFF.

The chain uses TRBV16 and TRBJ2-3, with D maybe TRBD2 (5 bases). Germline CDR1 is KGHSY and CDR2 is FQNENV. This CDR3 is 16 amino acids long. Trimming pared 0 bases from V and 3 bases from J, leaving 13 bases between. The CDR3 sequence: CASSQSLERTTDTQYF. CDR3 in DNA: TGTGCCAGCAGCCAATCCCTGGAAAGGACTACAGATACGCAGTATTTT. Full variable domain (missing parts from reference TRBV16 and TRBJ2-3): GEEVAQTPKHLVRGEGQKAKLYCAPIKGHSYVFWYQQVLKNEFKFLISFQNENVFDETGMPKERFSAKCLPNSPCSLEIQATKLEDSAVYFCASSQSLERTTDTQYFGPGTRLTVL.

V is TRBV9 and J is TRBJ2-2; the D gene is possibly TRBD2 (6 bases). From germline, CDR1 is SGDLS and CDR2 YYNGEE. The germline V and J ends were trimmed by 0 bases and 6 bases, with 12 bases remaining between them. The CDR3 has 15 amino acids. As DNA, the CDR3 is TGTGCCAGCAGCGTAGACCACGGAGGGTCCGGGGAGCTGTTTTTT. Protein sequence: CASSVDHGGSGELFF.

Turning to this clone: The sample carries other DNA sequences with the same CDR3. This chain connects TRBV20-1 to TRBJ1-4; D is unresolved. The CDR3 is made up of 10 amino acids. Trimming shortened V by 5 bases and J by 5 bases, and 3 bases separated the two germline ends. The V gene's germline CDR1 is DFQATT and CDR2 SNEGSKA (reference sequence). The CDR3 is CSALNEKLFF. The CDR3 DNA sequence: TGCAGTGCTCTGAATGAAAAACTGTTTTTT.

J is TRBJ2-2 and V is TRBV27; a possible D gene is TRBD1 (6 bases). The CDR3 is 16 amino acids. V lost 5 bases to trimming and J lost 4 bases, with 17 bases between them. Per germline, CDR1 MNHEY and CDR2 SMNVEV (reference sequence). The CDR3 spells CASSILGHPLTGELFF. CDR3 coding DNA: TGTGCCAGCAGTATATTGGGACACCCGCTCACCGGGGAGCTGTTTTTT.

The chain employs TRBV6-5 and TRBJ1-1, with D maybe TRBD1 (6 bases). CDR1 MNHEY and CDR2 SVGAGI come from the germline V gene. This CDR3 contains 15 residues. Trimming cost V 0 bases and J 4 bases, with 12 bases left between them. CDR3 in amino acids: CASSYSAGESTEAFF. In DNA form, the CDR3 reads TGTGCCAGCAGTTACTCGGCAGGGGAGAGCACTGAAGCTTTCTTT.

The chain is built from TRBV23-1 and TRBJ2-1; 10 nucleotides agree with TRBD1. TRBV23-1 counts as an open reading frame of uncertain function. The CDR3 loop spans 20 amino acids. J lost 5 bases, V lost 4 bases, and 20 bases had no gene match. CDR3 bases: TGCGCCAGCAGTCCCTCATTCCGGGACAGGGGTCGAATTAAGGACAATGAGCAGTTCTTC. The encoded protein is CASSPSFRDRGRIKDNEQFF.